The present TCR beta chain was sequenced within a study of STAT5B mutations in CD4+ large granular lymphocyte leukemia. Study findings and constraints: Higher CD4+ than CD8+ T-LGLL clonality might reflect small sample size. No patients shared main leukemic clonotypes, though roughly 25% appeared at low frequency elsewhere.

As regards this clone: Its specificity is unknown.

Only in-frame clones appear in the TCRdb table, and some are missing; sequencing was by immunoSEQ multiplex PCR. Here the sample spans 45,000 or so clones, roughly 85% being singletons. Specimen: CD4+ T cells from blood buffy coats. The receptor comes from a human donor in good health.

The CDR3 DNA reads TGTGCCAGCAGCCCTGGGACTAGCGGGAGGTACGAGCAGTACTTC. Its protein product is CASSPGTSGRYEQYF. The rearrangement links TRBV7-9 to TRBJ2-7; 15 nucleotides agree with TRBD2. The germline gives CDR1 SEHNR, CDR2 FQNEAQ (reference sequence). This CDR3 is 15 amino acids long. The V segment lost 5 bases and the J segment 4 bases; nucleotides outside the gene matches: 3.